This T cell receptor (beta chain) was identified during a study of cytotoxic CD8 clonotypes in ibrutinib-treated CLL. Trimming took 6 bases from V and 0 from J, leaving 21 bases between them. The CDR3 covers 17 residues. Germline loops: CDR1 SEHNR, CDR2 FQNEAQ (reference sequence). The data were produced by immunoSEQ multiplex PCR, yet TCRdb's version contains in-frame clones alone and is incomplete. The sample has 150,000 to 200,000 clones, approximately 84% seen once. Here the sequenced sample was PBMCs, taken after 24 months of ibrutinib treatment. The V call is TRBV7-9, the J call TRBJ2-7; D might be TRBD1 (5 bases). This clonotype was sampled from a human donor with chronic lymphocytic leukemia. Here the CDR3 DNA reads TGTGCCAGCAGTTCCGGCTTAGGGGTCCTTCCCTCCTACGAGCAGTACTTC. Protein: CASSSGLGVLPSYEQYF.